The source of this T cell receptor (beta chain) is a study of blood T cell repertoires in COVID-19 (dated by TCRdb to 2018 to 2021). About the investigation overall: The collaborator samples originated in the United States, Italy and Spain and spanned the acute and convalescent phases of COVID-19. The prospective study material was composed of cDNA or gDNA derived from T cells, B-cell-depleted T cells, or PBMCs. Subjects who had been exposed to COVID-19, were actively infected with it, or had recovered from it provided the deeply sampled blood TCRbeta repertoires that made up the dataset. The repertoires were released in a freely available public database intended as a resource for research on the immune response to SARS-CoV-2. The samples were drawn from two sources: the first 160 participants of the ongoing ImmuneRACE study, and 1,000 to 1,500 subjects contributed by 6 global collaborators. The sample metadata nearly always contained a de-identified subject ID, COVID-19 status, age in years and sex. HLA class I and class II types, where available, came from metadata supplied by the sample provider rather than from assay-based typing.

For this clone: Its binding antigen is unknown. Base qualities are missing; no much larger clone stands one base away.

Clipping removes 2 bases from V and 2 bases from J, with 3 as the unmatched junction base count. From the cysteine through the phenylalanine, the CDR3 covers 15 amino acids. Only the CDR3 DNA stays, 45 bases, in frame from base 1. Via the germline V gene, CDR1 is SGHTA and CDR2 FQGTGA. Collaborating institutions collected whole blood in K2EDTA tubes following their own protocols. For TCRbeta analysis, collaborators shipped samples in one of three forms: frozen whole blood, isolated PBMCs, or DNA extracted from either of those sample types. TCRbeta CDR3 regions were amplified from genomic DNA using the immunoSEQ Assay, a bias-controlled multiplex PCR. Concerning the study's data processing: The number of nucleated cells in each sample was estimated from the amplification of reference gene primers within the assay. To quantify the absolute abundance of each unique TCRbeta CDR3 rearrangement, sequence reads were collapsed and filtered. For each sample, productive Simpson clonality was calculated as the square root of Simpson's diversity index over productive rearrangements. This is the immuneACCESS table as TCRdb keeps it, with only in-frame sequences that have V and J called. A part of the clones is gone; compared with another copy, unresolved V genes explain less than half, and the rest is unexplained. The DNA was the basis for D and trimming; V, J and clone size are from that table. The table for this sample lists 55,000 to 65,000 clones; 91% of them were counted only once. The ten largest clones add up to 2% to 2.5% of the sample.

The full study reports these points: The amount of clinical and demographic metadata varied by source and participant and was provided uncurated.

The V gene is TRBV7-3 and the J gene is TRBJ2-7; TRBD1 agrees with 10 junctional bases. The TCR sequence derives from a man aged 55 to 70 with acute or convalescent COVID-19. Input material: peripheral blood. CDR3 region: CASSLEGQGPYEQYF. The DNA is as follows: TGTGCCAGCAGCTTAGAGGGACAGGGGCCCTACGAGCAGTACTTC.